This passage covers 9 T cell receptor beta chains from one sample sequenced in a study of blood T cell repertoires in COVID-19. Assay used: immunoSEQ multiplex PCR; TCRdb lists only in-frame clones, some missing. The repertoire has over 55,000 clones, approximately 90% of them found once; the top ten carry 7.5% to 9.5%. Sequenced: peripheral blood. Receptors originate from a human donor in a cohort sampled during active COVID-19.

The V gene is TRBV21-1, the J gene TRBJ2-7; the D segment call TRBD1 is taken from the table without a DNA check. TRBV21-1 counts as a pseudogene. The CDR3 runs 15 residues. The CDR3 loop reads CATHTHRGPRGEQYF. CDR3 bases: TGTGCCACACATACCCACAGGGGGCCCCGGGGCGAGCAGTACTTC.

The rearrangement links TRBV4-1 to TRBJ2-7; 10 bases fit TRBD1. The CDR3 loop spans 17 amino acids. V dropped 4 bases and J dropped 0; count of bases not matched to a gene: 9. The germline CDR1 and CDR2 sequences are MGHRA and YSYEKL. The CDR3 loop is CASSLNFGTGVSYEQYF. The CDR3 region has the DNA TGCGCCAGCAGCCTAAACTTCGGGACAGGGGTCTCCTACGAGCAGTACTTC.

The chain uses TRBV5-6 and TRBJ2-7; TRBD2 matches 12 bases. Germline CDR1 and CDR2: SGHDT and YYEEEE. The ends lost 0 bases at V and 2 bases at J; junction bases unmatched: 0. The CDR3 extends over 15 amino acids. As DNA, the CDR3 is TGTGCCAGCAGCTTGGGACTAGCGGGGGCCTACGAGCAGTACTTC. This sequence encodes CASSLGLAGAYEQYF.

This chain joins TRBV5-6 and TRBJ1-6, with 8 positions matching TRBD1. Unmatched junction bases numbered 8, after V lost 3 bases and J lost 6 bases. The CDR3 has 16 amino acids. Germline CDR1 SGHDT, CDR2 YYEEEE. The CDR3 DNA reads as TGTGCCAGCAGCTATTATACAGGGGGTGTTAATTCACCCCTCCACTTT. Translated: CASSYYTGGVNSPLHF.

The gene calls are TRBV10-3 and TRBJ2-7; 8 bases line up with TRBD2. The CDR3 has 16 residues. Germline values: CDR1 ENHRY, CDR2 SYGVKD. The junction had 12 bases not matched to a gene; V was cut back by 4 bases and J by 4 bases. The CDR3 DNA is TGTGCCATCAGTGCTAGCCTCGGGGGGGGCAAATACGAGCAGTACTTC. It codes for CAISASLGGGKYEQYF.

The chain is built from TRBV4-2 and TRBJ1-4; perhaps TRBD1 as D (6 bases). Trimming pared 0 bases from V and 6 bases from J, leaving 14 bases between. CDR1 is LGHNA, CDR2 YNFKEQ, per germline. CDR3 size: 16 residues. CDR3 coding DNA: TGTGCCAGCAGCCAAGACCTGGGGGGGCCCGATGAAAAACTGTTTTTT. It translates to CASSQDLGGPDEKLFF.

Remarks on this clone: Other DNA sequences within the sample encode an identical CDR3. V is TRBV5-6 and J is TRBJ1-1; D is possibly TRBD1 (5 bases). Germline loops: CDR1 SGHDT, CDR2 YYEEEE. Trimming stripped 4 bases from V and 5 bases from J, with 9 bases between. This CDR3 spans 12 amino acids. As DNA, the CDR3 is TGTGCCAGCAGCCCCGGGGGAACTGAAGCTTTCTTT. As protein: CASSPGGTEAFF.

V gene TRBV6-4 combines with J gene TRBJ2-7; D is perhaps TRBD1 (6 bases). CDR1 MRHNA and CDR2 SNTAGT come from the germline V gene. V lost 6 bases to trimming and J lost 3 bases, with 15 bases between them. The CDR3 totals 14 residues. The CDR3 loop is CASRPQGRIYEQYF. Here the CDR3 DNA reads TGTGCCAGCAGGCCCCAGGGGCGCATCTACGAGCAGTACTTC.

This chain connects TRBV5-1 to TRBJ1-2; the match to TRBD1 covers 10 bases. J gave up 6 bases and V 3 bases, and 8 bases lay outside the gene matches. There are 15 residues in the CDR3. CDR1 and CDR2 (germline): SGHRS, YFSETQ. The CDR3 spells CASSWDRGNQDGYTF. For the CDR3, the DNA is TGCGCCAGCAGCTGGGACAGGGGCAATCAAGATGGCTACACCTTC.